This TCR beta chain was observed in a study of OX40 agonist ivuxolimab in advanced cancers. Data came from immunoSEQ multiplex PCR; TCRdb stores just in-frame clones and leaves some out. Here the sample spans roughly 64,000 clones, around 90% being singletons. Germline V lookup: CDR1 MDHEN, CDR2 SYDVKM. Trimming removed 2 bases at V and 4 bases at J, with 20 bases between. The CDR3 is 18 amino acids. Sampled blood was obtained at baseline, cycle 4 day 1, and cycle 7 day 1. This clone was seen only once. The sequencing used CD4+ or CD8+ T cells sorted from blood, collected in a trial of the OX40 agonist ivuxolimab. This chain uses TRBV28 with TRBJ2-2; a possible D gene is TRBD2 (6 bases). The TCR sequence derives from an adult with an advanced solid tumor such as melanoma, head and neck, liver or kidney cancer. For the CDR3, the DNA is TGTGCCAGCAGTTTACAATCGAGGGTAGCGGAGAGCACCGGGGAGCTGTTTTTT. It codes for CASSLQSRVAESTGELFF.